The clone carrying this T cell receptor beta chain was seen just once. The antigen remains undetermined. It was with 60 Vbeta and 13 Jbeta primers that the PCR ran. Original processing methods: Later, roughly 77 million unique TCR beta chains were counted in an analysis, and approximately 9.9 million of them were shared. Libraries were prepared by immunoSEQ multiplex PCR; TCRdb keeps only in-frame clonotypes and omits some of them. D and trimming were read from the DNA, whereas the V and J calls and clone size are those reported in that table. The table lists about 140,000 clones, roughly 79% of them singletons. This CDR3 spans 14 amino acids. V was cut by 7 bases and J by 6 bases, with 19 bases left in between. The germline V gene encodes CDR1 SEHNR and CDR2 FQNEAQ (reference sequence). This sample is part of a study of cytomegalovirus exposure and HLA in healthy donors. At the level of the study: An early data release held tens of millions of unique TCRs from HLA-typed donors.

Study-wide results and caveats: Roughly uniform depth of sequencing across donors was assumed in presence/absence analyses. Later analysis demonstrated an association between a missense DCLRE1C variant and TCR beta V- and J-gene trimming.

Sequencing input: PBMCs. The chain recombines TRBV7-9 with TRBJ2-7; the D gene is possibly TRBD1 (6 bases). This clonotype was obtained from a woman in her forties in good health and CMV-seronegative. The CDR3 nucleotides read TGTGCCAGCACCCCTATTGACAGGTACGGCGAGCAGTACTTC. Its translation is CASTPIDRYGEQYF.